The rows below give T cell receptor beta chains drawn from one sample of a study of CD8 T cells in ankylosing spondylitis. Via MiXCR, TCRdb re-called the 5' RACE reads, giving one row per CDR3 protein. This sample has about 540,000 distinct CDR3 sequences; more than 9.5% occur once, and the top ten carry almost 7%. The material sequenced was blood, either unsorted or a sorted T cell fraction (not recorded which). The origin of the receptors is a male donor with ankylosing spondylitis. Both conserved end residues are part of each CDR3. Only part of the rows carry a size: once, few, many, or a class if the clone is expanded.

CDR3 length | clone size | V gene | CDR3 protein
20 | many | TRBV6-2/TRBV6-3 | CASSYSKAGVENLVRTEAFF
12 | once | TRBV10-3 | CAISVASDTQYF
13 | few | TRBV10-3 | CAISLDMNTEAFF
17 | - | TRBV5-1 | CASSWPSGRARTDTQYF
16 | - | TRBV5-1 | CASSLAYGGGRNEQFF
12 | - | TRBV14 | CASSQVKDTQYF
15 | few | TRBV12-3/TRBV12-4 | CASSLRAMGNQPQHF
13 | few | TRBV29-1 | CSVSGYSYNEQFF
15 | few | TRBV4-2 | CASSSSARDTDTQYF
13 | few | TRBV2 | CASSKEGANVLTF
14 | few | TRBV7-8 | CASSLPYRDGGYTF